This TCR beta chain originates from a study of vaccination effects on CD4 cells after COVID-19. In the study overall: Everyone in the study got two shots of either the BNT162b2 or mRNA-1273 vaccine.

TCRdb's table, derived via immunoSEQ multiplex PCR, lists solely in-frame clones and lacks some. This table has under 25,000 clones, roughly 72% appearing once. Germline V gene lookup returns CDR1 SEHNR and CDR2 FQNEAQ (reference sequence). This CDR3 is built from 12 residues. V gave up 1 base and J gave up 6 bases, with 3 bases separating them. In its sample, this clone was seen a few times. Its matching antigen is unknown. Ahead of sequencing, the ViraFEST assay grew antigen-specific CD4+ T cells using viral peptide pools. A 10-day culture period preceded the isolation of CD4+ T cells. This individual tested PCR-positive for SARS-CoV-2 infection between March and December 2020. The study's findings and limits: Marked clonal contraction of both clone types appeared late after vaccination.

This material consisted of CD4+ T cells from PBMCs cultured with SARS-CoV-2 spike peptides, taken before COVID-19 vaccination. The rearrangement links TRBV7-9 to TRBJ1-4; no clear D gene. This receptor was obtained from a human donor who had a prior SARS-CoV-2 infection. CDR3 sequence (DNA): TGTGCCAGCAGCTTAGGACATGAAAAACTGTTTTTT. The encoded protein is CASSLGHEKLFF.